The TCR beta chain under discussion was sequenced for a study of blood T cell repertoires in COVID-19. Overall study: Acute-phase and convalescent COVID-19 samples originated in the United States, Italy and Spain.

In the original workflow: Amplification of reference gene primers was used by the study to estimate nucleated cell counts. Clones were sequenced by immunoSEQ multiplex PCR, and TCRdb holds only the in-frame ones, with some missing. V and J calls plus clone size are reproduced from that table; the DNA served to infer D and trimming. The repertoire holds around 250,000 clones, with approximately 86% as singletons. Trimming removed 5 bases at V and 0 bases at J, with 11 bases between. The CDR3 sequence is 15 residues long. From germline, CDR1 is LNHDA and CDR2 SQIVND (reference sequence). The chain combines TRBV19 with TRBJ2-4; D is perhaps TRBD2 (5 bases). The sample was PBMCs or T cells enriched from blood (not recorded which). This clonotype was obtained from a woman in her fifties or sixties who had recovered from COVID-19. The CDR3 nucleotides are TGTGCCAGTAGTGTAGCGAAACTAGCCAAAAACATTCAGTACTTC. Translation gives CASSVAKLAKNIQYF.